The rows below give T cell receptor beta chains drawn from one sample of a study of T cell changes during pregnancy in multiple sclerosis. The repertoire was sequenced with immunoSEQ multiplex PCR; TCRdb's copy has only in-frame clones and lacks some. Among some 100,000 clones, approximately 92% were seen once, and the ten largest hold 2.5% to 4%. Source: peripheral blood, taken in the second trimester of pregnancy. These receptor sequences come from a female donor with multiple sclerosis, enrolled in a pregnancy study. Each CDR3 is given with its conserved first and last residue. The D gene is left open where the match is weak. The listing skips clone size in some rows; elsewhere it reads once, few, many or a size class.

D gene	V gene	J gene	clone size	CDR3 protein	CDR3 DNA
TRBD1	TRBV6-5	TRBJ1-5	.	CASSMNRGGQPQHF	TGTGCCAGCAGCATGAACAGGGGGGGTCAGCCCCAGCATTTT
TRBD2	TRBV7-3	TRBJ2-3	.	CASSPRIAGATDTQYF	TGTGCCAGCAGCCCTAGGATAGCGGGAGCCACAGATACGCAGTATTTT
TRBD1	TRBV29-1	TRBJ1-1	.	CSGGTDLHTEAFF	TGCAGCGGGGGGACAGATTTACACACTGAAGCTTTCTTT
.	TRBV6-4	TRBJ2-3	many	CASSSGSTDTQYF	TGTGCCAGCAGTAGCGGGAGCACAGATACGCAGTATTTT
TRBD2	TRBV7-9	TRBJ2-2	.	CASSSGTNSNTGELFF	TGTGCCAGCAGCTCAGGGACTAACTCGAACACCGGGGAGCTGTTTTTT
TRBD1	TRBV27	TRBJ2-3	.	CASSAWTGATLTDTQYF	TGTGCCAGCAGTGCCTGGACAGGGGCAACCCTCACAGATACGCAGTATTTT
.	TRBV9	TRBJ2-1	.	CASSVWTEGYNEQFF	TGTGCCAGCAGCGTTTGGACAGAGGGATACAATGAGCAGTTCTTC
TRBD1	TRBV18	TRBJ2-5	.	CASSPDPGTGTQYF	TGTGCCAGCTCACCTGACCCAGGGACAGGGACCCAGTACTTC
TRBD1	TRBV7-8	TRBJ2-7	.	CASSLGDRDYEQYF	TGTGCCAGCAGCTTAGGTGACAGGGACTACGAGCAGTACTTC
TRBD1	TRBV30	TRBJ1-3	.	CAWSFTGGYNTIYF	TGTGCCTGGAGTTTTACAGGGGGTTACAACACCATATATTTT
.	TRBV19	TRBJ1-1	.	CASSARQMNTEAFF	TGTGCCAGTAGTGCCAGACAGATGAACACTGAAGCTTTCTTT
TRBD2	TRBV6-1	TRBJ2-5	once	CASIPTSGGQETQYF	TGTGCCAGCATCCCGACTAGCGGGGGGCAAGAGACCCAGTACTTC
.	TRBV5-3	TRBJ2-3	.	CARSLGDPSRITDTQYF	TGTGCCAGAAGCCTAGGGGATCCTAGTAGAATCACAGATACGCAGTATTTT
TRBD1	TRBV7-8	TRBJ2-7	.	CASSFDRGASYEQYF	TGTGCCAGCAGCTTCGACAGGGGGGCCTCCTACGAGCAGTACTTC
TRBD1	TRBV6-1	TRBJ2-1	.	CASRDHRGGNEQFF	TGTGCCAGCAGGGATCACAGGGGCGGCAATGAGCAGTTCTTC
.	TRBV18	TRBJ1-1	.	CASPKTPGQVNTEAFF	TGTGCCAGCCCTAAAACCCCGGGACAAGTGAACACTGAAGCTTTCTTT
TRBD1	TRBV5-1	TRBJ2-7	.	CASSSRQGPTPYEQYF	TGCGCCAGCAGCTCAAGACAGGGGCCTACCCCCTACGAGCAGTACTTC
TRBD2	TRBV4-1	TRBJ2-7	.	CASSLKLAGVPYEQYF	TGCGCCAGCAGCCTAAAACTAGCGGGAGTGCCCTACGAGCAGTACTTC
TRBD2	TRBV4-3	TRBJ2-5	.	CASSRGLAGGEETQYF	TGCGCCAGCAGCCGCGGACTAGCGGGAGGGGAAGAGACCCAGTACTTC
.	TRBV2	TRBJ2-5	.	CASMGGTKETQYF	TGTGCCAGCATGGGGGGGACAAAAGAGACCCAGTACTTC
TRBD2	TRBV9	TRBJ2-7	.	CASSVGVGTSGLSYEQYF	TGTGCCAGCAGCGTAGGGGTAGGGACTAGCGGTCTCTCCTACGAGCAGTACTTC
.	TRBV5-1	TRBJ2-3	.	CASSFGAGITDTQYF	TGCGCCAGCAGCTTCGGCGCGGGGATCACAGATACGCAGTATTTT
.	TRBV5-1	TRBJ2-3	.	CASSLGGGPDTQYF	TGCGCCAGCAGCCTGGGAGGGGGCCCAGATACGCAGTATTTT
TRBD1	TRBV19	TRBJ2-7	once	CASSTDRGDYEQYF	TGTGCCAGTAGTACGGACAGGGGCGACTACGAGCAGTACTTC
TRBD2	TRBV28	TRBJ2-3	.	CASSLSLTLAGGTDTQYF	TGTGCCAGCAGTTTAAGCCTCACGCTAGCGGGAGGTACAGATACGCAGTATTTT
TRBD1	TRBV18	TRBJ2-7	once	CASSPITGTGSEQYF	TGTGCCAGCTCACCTATCACCGGGACAGGGAGCGAGCAGTACTTC
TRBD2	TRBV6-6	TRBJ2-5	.	CASKLGTSGWETQYF	TGTGCCAGCAAACTCGGGACTAGCGGGTGGGAGACCCAGTACTTC
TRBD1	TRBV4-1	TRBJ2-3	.	CASSQRDRGTDTQYF	TGCGCCAGCAGCCAAAGGGACAGGGGCACAGATACGCAGTATTTT
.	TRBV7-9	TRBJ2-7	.	CASSHPWASDEQYF	TGTGCCAGCAGCCACCCCTGGGCTTCCGATGAGCAGTACTTC
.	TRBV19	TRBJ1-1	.	CASSIAGLNTEAFF	TGTGCCAGTAGTATTGCAGGGCTGAACACTGAAGCTTTCTTT
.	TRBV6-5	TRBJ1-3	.	CASRMDPGNTIYF	TGTGCCAGCAGGATGGACCCGGGGAACACCATATATTTT
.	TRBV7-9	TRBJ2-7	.	CASSAGQYEQYF	TGTGCCAGCAGCGCCGGACAGTACGAGCAGTACTTC
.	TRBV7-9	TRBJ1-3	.	CASSLAGNTIYF	TGTGCCAGCAGCTTGGCCGGAAACACCATATATTTT
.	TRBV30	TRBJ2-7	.	CAWSVGMDSRDEQYF	TGTGCCTGGAGCGTGGGGATGGACTCCCGGGACGAGCAGTACTTC
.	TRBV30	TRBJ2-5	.	CAWNGGQETQYF	TGTGCCTGGAATGGGGGGCAAGAGACCCAGTACTTC
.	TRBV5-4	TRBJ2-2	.	CASSLAGQVTGELFF	TGTGCCAGCAGCTTGGCCGGTCAGGTCACCGGGGAGCTGTTTTTT
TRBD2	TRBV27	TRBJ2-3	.	CASSGGRGLSTDTQYF	TGTGCCAGCAGTGGGGGGAGGGGCCTAAGCACAGATACGCAGTATTTT
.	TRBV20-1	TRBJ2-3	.	CSARGTAQYF	TGCAGTGCTAGAGGAACAGCGCAGTATTTT
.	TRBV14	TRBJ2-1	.	CASSQGGSYNEQFF	TGTGCCAGCAGCCAGGGGGGTTCCTACAATGAGCAGTTCTTC
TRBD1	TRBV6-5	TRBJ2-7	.	CASSRSGQALEQYF	TGTGCCAGCAGTCGGTCGGGACAGGCCCTCGAGCAGTACTTC
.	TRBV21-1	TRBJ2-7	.	CASSLYFGTRSYEQYF	TGTGCCAGCAGCCTATATTTTGGGACTAGATCCTACGAGCAGTACTTC
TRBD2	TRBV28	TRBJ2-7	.	CASSLVSSGTGIYEQYF	TGTGCCAGCAGTTTGGTGTCTAGCGGGACCGGCATTTACGAGCAGTACTTC
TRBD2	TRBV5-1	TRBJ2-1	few	CASSFSGSVDEQFF	TGCGCCAGCAGCTTCAGCGGGAGTGTTGATGAGCAGTTCTTC
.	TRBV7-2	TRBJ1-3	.	CASSRATGSGNTIYF	TGTGCCAGCAGCCGCGCAACAGGGTCTGGAAACACCATATATTTT
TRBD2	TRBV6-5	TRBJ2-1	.	CASSSGLAGHHEQFF	TGTGCCAGCAGTTCCGGACTAGCGGGACACCATGAGCAGTTCTTC
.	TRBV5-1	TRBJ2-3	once	CASSSGDDTDTQYF	TGCGCCAGCAGTTCGGGGGATGACACAGATACGCAGTATTTT
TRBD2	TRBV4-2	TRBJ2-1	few	CASSQVAGAVDEQFF	TGTGCCAGCAGCCAAGTGGCGGGAGCAGTGGATGAGCAGTTCTTC
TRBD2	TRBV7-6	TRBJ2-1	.	CASSLGLAGLDYNEQFF	TGTGCCAGCAGCTTAGGACTAGCGGGACTAGATTACAATGAGCAGTTCTTC
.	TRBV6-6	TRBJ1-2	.	CASSLTERNYGYTF	TGTGCCAGCAGTTTGACAGAAAGGAATTATGGCTACACCTTC
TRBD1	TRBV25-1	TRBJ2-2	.	CASSGTGTANTGELFF	TGTGCCAGCAGTGGGACAGGTACCGCGAACACCGGGGAGCTGTTTTTT
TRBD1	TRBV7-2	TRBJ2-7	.	CASSFGDRDYGQYF	TGTGCCAGCAGCTTCGGGGACAGGGATTACGGGCAGTACTTC
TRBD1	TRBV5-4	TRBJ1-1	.	CASSVGQANTEAFF	TGTGCCAGCAGCGTGGGACAGGCGAACACTGAAGCTTTCTTT
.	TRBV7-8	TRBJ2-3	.	CASSLGWGDTDTQYF	TGTGCCAGCAGCTTAGGGTGGGGGGACACAGATACGCAGTATTTT
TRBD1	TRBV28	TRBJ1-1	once	CASRTTGGNTEAFF	TGTGCCAGCAGGACGACAGGGGGAAACACTGAAGCTTTCTTT